This TCR beta chain is from a study of glioma-infiltrating T cells. To note about this clonotype: One base away lies a much larger clone, so this may be a sequencing read error.

Amplification of TCR alpha and beta CDR3 regions from RNA used iRepertoire nested multiplex PCR. TCRdb reprocessed the multiplex PCR reads via MiXCR and lists one record per CDR3 protein. The data contain approximately 140,000 distinct CDR3 sequences, more than 20% of them singletons. Sequenced input: glioma tissue, nonneoplastic brain tissue, or PBMCs (not recorded which). The source of this sequence is a human donor with low-grade glioma or glioblastoma, undergoing nonglioma brain surgery, or in good health (not recorded which).

CDR3 residues: CASKGGGRPDTQYF. CDR3 DNA: TGTGCCAGCAAGGGGGGGGGCCGACCAGATACGCAGTATTTT. This chain uses TRBV27 with TRBJ2-3; tentative D call: TRBD2 (7 bases). This CDR3 has 14 amino acids. Trimming stripped 7 bases from V and 4 bases from J, with 15 bases between. The germline CDR1 and CDR2 sequences are MNHEY and SMNVEV (reference sequence).